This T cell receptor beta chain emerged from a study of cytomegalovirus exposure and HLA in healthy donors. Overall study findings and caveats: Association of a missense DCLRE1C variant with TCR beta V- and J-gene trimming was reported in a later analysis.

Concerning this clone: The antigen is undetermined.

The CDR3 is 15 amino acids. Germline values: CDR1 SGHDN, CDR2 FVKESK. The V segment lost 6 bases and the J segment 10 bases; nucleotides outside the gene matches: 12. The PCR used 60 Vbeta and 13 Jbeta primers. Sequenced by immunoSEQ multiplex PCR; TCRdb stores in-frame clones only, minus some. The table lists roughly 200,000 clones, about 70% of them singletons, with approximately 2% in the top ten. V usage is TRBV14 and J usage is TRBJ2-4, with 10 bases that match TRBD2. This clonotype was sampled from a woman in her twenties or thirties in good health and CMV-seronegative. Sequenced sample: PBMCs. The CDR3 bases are TGTGCCAGCAGAGCTAGCGGGAGCTCTCCAATAATTCAGTACTTC. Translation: CASRASGSSPIIQYF.